One sample yielded the 27 T cell receptor beta chains listed below, sequenced in a study of Ad26.COV2.S vaccination and SARS-CoV-2 variants. Some clones are missing from TCRdb's copy, which holds only in-frame ones; the method was immunoSEQ multiplex PCR. Among roughly 700,000 clones, more than 80% were seen once, and the ten largest hold approximately 1.5%. Sample treatment: some 20 received Ad26.COV2.S at low or high dose, single or two shots; several received placebo; per-sample allocation not given. Samples were taken on day 63 after the first vaccine or placebo injection. Material: peripheral blood, obtained in a trial of Ad26.COV2.S vaccine versus placebo. These receptor sequences come from a person between 18 and 59 years old who received the Ad26.COV2.S COVID-19 vaccine or a placebo.

The CDR3 coding sequence is TGTGCCAGCCTAATGGCCGTTATCGCCGATACGCAGTATTTT. Its translation: CASLMAVIADTQYF. The rearrangement joins TRBV6-5 to TRBJ2-3; D unclear. Germline V gene lookup returns CDR1 MNHEY and CDR2 SVGAGI. This CDR3 has 14 residues. With 8 bases removed from V and 6 bases from J, the gap between germline ends came to 18 bases.

This sequence joins TRBV19 and TRBJ1-6; D is possibly TRBD1 (5 bases). The CDR3 has 18 amino acids. The germline gives CDR1 LNHDA, CDR2 SQIVND (reference sequence). Trimming removed 6 bases at V and 7 bases at J, with 25 bases between. The chain's CDR3 is CASSRTVFPSGTNSPLHF. CDR3 DNA: TGTGCCAGTAGCCGGACGGTATTTCCCTCCGGGACGAATTCACCCCTCCACTTT.

The genes are TRBV21-1 and TRBJ1-2. TRBV21-1 is labeled a pseudogene. This CDR3 contains 12 residues. Written as DNA, the CDR3 is TGTGCCTCCGGGGGCATCCTCTATGGCTACACCTTC. Amino acid sequence: CASGGILYGYTF.

The V call is TRBV10-3, the J call TRBJ1-1; 11 nucleotides agree with TRBD1. The junction had 9 bases not matched to a gene; V was cut back by 10 bases and J by 11 bases. The V gene's germline CDR1 is ENHRY and CDR2 SYGVKD. The CDR3 runs to 12 residues. In nucleotides, the CDR3 is TGTGCCAATTCCGGGACAGGGGGAGAGGCTTTCTTT. It codes for CANSGTGGEAFF.

This sequence joins TRBV10-1 and TRBJ2-2, with D possibly being TRBD1 (6 bases). Germline lookup yields CDR1 WNHNN and CDR2 SYGVQD (reference sequence). V was trimmed by 2 bases and J by 2 bases, leaving 12 bases between them. This CDR3 region has 16 residues. The CDR3 sequence is CASSEMGAPNTGELFF. CDR3 sequence (DNA): TGCGCCAGCAGTGAGATGGGGGCGCCTAACACCGGGGAGCTGTTTTTT.

V usage is TRBV20-1 and J usage is TRBJ2-1, with D possibly being TRBD1 (6 bases). Germline V gives CDR1 DFQATT, CDR2 SNEGSKA (reference sequence). V was clipped by 7 bases and J by 7 bases, with 11 bases between them. The CDR3 covers 11 residues. The chain's CDR3 is CSVRRGNEQFF. The CDR3, as DNA: TGCAGTGTAAGAAGGGGGAATGAGCAGTTCTTC.

The rearrangement links TRBV24-1 to TRBJ2-3; no definite D call. The V gene's germline CDR1 is KGHDR and CDR2 SFDVKD. V was cut by 0 bases and J by 1 base, with 10 bases left in between. This CDR3 region has 16 residues. CDR3 protein: CATSDLQPQGTDTQYF. The CDR3 DNA reads as TGTGCCACCAGTGATTTGCAACCCCAGGGCACAGATACGCAGTATTTT.

The rearrangement links TRBV3-1 (or the pseudogene TRBV3-2) to TRBJ2-1; unclear D gene. This CDR3 comprises 14 residues. Trimming removed 4 bases from V and 6 bases from J, with 13 bases in between. Per germline, CDR1 LGHDT and CDR2 YNNKEL (reference sequence). The CDR3 reads CASSPQADLNEQFF. DNA of the CDR3: TGTGCCAGCAGCCCACAAGCTGATCTCAATGAGCAGTTCTTC.

This sequence joins TRBV9 and TRBJ2-2; TRBD1 agrees at 7 bases. This CDR3 is built from 16 residues. Germline values: CDR1 SGDLS, CDR2 YYNGEE. Trimming at V came to 4 bases and at J to 2 bases, leaving 8 bases not matched to a gene. The DNA of the CDR3 is TGTGCCAGCAGCTCCCGACAGGGATTAAACACCGGGGAGCTGTTTTTT. It codes for CASSSRQGLNTGELFF.

V usage is TRBV10-3 and J usage is TRBJ1-3, with 9 bases lining up with TRBD1. The CDR3 runs to 17 residues. With V trimmed by 2 bases and J by 0 bases, 5 bases remained unmatched. Per germline, CDR1 ENHRY and CDR2 SYGVKD. CDR3 sequence (DNA): TGTGCCATCAGTGAGACCGGGACAGGGAACTCTGGAAACACCATATATTTT. Translated, it gives CAISETGTGNSGNTIYF.

The chain employs TRBV3-1 (or the pseudogene TRBV3-2) and TRBJ1-6; TRBD1 aligns across 10 bases. Looked up from germline, CDR1 is LGHDT and CDR2 is YNNKEL (reference sequence). The CDR3 loop spans 15 amino acids. V shed 3 bases and J 6 bases; nucleotides not matched to a gene: 2. The CDR3 coding sequence is TGTGCCAGCAGCCAGGGGACAGGGGTTAATTCACCCCTCCACTTT. Protein sequence: CASSQGTGVNSPLHF.

This chain links TRBV7-2 with TRBJ1-5; the D is unclear. V lost 0 bases to trimming and J lost 6 bases, with 9 bases between them. CDR1 SGHTA and CDR2 FQGNSA come from the germline V gene. The CDR3 consists of 14 residues. CDR3 nucleotides: TGTGCCAGCAGCTTAGCGGCGGAGACTCAGCCCCAGCATTTT. Protein sequence: CASSLAAETQPQHF.

The rearrangement links TRBV29-1 to TRBJ2-7, with 7 bases matching TRBD1. The germline CDR1 and CDR2 sequences are SQVTM and ANQGSEA. The CDR3 has 15 residues. Unmatched junction bases numbered 9, after V lost 2 bases and J lost 2 bases. The CDR3 DNA sequence: TGCAGCGTTGAAATGGGGGACAGAGAGACCTACGAGCAGTACTTC. It encodes CSVEMGDRETYEQYF.

The rearrangement joins TRBV18 to TRBJ2-7, with D maybe TRBD2 (6 bases). The germline CDR1 and CDR2 sequences are KGHSH and LQKENI. CDR3 length: 14 amino acids. V lost 3 bases, J lost 2 bases, and 11 bases lay in between. The CDR3 DNA follows: TGTGCCAGCTCACCTGGGTCGGGGGCCTACGAGCAGTACTTC. Its translation: CASSPGSGAYEQYF.

This clone has only one observation. The V and J genes are TRBV27 and TRBJ1-5; D is unclear. This CDR3 comprises 14 residues. Germline CDR1 MNHEY, CDR2 SMNVEV (reference sequence). The V end was cut by 4 bases, the J end by 0 bases, with 7 bases between. The CDR3 is CASSSPDSNQPQHF. The CDR3 DNA follows: TGTGCCAGCAGTTCCCCAGATAGCAATCAGCCCCAGCATTTT.

J is TRBJ1-4 and V is TRBV5-1; tentatively, D is TRBD1 (6 bases). The CDR3 runs to 15 residues. Germline loops: CDR1 SGHRS, CDR2 YFSETQ. V lost 2 bases, J lost 5 bases, and 13 bases lay in between. The CDR3 DNA sequence: TGCGCCAGCAGCTTTGGCAACAGGGAGAATGAAAAACTGTTTTTT. It encodes CASSFGNRENEKLFF.

The gene calls are TRBV27 and TRBJ1-6, with D tentatively TRBD1 (6 bases). In germline, CDR1 is MNHEY, CDR2 SMNVEV (reference sequence). Trimming removed 3 bases from V and 5 bases from J, with 8 bases in between. This CDR3 has 14 amino acids. The CDR3 coding sequence is TGTGCCAGCAGTTTTAGGGGGGATAATTCACCCCTCCACTTT. Translated, it gives CASSFRGDNSPLHF.

The CDR3 loop reads CASSLYGDNEQFF. CDR3 DNA: TGTGCCAGCAGCTTATATGGTGACAATGAGCAGTTCTTC. The rearrangement uses TRBV7-9 and TRBJ2-1; D is ambiguous. This CDR3 comprises 13 residues. From germline, CDR1 is SEHNR and CDR2 FQNEAQ (reference sequence). V lost 2 bases to trimming and J lost 5 bases, with 7 bases between them.

Only one count was recorded for this clone. The V gene is TRBV9, the J gene TRBJ1-1; the D gene is possibly TRBD1 (6 bases). The germline V gene encodes CDR1 SGDLS and CDR2 YYNGEE. This CDR3 is built from 12 residues. Trimming shortened V by 3 bases and J by 11 bases, and 14 bases separated the two germline ends. CDR3 sequence reads: CASSGTTGDAFF. The CDR3 nucleotides read TGTGCCAGCAGCGGCACGACAGGTGATGCTTTCTTT.

The genes are TRBV3-1 (or the pseudogene TRBV3-2) and TRBJ1-4; 10 nucleotides match TRBD1. With 4 bases clipped from V and 7 bases from J, the junction kept 6 bases outside the gene matches. The germline V gene has CDR1 LGHDT and CDR2 YNNKEL (reference sequence). The CDR3 runs 15 residues. This CDR3 reads CASSRGGTGVEKLFF. Written as DNA, the CDR3 is TGTGCCAGCAGCCGAGGGGGGACAGGGGTTGAAAAACTGTTTTTT.

CDR3 sequence: CASRASGAGELFF. Here the CDR3 DNA reads TGTGCCAGCCGGGCTAGCGGGGCCGGGGAGCTGTTTTTT. J is TRBJ2-2 and V is TRBV5-5; 9 nucleotides agree with TRBD2. CDR1 is SGHKS and CDR2 is YYEKEE in the germline V gene (reference sequence). Trimming removed 7 bases from V and 6 bases from J; junction bases left unmatched: 4. The CDR3 sequence is 13 residues long.

This clone was seen a few times. The chain carries TRBV7-9 and TRBJ1-1; D gene uncertain. V was clipped by 5 bases and J by 0 bases, with 7 bases between them. Germline loops: CDR1 SEHNR, CDR2 FQNEAQ (reference sequence). The CDR3 contains 13 residues. In DNA, the CDR3 is TGTGCCAGCAGCATCAGGTTGAACACTGAAGCTTTCTTT. It specifies CASSIRLNTEAFF.

This clone showed up just a few times. The chain uses TRBV7-8 and TRBJ2-7, with D maybe TRBD2 (6 bases). Trimming removed 5 bases from V and 3 bases from J, with 23 bases in between. The CDR3 sequence is 17 residues long. CDR1 is SGHVS and CDR2 is FQNEAQ in the germline V gene. The CDR3 spells CASSPRGRLEIGYEQYF. CDR3 bases: TGTGCCAGCAGCCCCCGTGGGAGACTAGAGATTGGCTACGAGCAGTACTTC.

The genes are TRBV10-3 and TRBJ2-3, with D uncertain. This CDR3 spans 14 amino acids. CDR1 is ENHRY, CDR2 SYGVKD, per germline. V was cut by 4 bases and J by 0 bases, with 8 bases left in between. In DNA form, the CDR3 reads TGTGCCATCAGTGGTTCCAGTAGCACAGATACGCAGTATTTT. Translating gives CAISGSSSTDTQYF.

As for this clone: Other DNA sequences in this sample translate to the same CDR3. The rearrangement joins TRBV6-5 to TRBJ2-2, with D perhaps matching TRBD2 (5 bases). The V gene lost 11 bases and the J gene lost 1 base, with 14 bases spanning the gap. This CDR3 region has 14 residues. Germline V gene data show CDR1 as MNHEY and CDR2 as SVGAGI. The CDR3 DNA is TGTGCCTCCTCCCCCGGAGGGAACACCGGGGAGCTGTTTTTT. Encoded protein: CASSPGGNTGELFF.

This clone was detected once. CDR3 protein: CASSQRTGGSGYTF. The CDR3 nucleotides are TGTGCCAGCAGCCAGAGGACAGGGGGCTCTGGCTACACCTTC. The chain couples TRBV7-2 to TRBJ1-2, with 11 bases aligning to TRBD1. The CDR3 sequence is 14 residues long. Per the germline V gene, CDR1 is SGHTA and CDR2 is FQGNSA. J lost 7 bases, V lost 5 bases, and 6 bases had no gene match.

The chain recombines TRBV11-2 with TRBJ2-1, with D unclear. This CDR3 region has 11 residues. V was trimmed by 7 bases and J by 7 bases, leaving 8 bases between them. Germline V gives CDR1 SGHAT, CDR2 FQNNGV. The CDR3 DNA is TGTGCCAGCACCCTAAGGAATGAGCAGTTCTTC. The encoded protein is CASTLRNEQFF.